Listed here are 9 T cell receptor beta chains from one sample, sequenced in a study of cytomegalovirus exposure and HLA in healthy donors. In the PCR, 60 Vbeta and 13 Jbeta primers were used. Using immunoSEQ multiplex PCR, the repertoire was profiled, and TCRdb retains in-frame clones only, with some absent. The sample records under 300,000 clones, roughly 88% being singletons. Sequenced: PBMCs. These receptors were taken from a man aged 35 to 55 in good health and CMV-seropositive.

The rearrangement uses TRBV28 and TRBJ2-5, with TRBD1 matching 12 bases. The CDR3 is made up of 16 amino acids. CDR1 is MDHEN and CDR2 is SYDVKM in the germline V gene. The ends lost 7 bases at V and 7 bases at J; junction bases unmatched: 13. The CDR3 spells CASNPPGQGALGTQYF. The CDR3 bases are TGTGCCAGCAACCCTCCGGGACAGGGGGCGTTGGGGACCCAGTACTTC.

The chain joins TRBV19 to TRBJ2-7, with D possibly TRBD1 on 5 matching bases. Between the trimmed V and J ends, which lost 6 bases and 6 bases, there was a span of 15 bases. Germline-derived CDR1 and CDR2 are LNHDA and SQIVND (reference sequence). The CDR3 spans 13 residues. The CDR3 DNA is TGTGCCAGTAGGCCACAGGCCGCGTTCGAGCAGTACTTC. It yields the protein CASRPQAAFEQYF.

This clone was recorded once. The rearrangement uses TRBV23-1 and TRBJ2-3; a possible D gene is TRBD1 (6 bases). TRBV23-1 is classed as an ORF, of uncertain function. The CDR3 consists of 18 residues. V was pared by 6 bases and J by 0 bases, with 22 bases between. The chain's CDR3 is CASSPPFRDTMSTDTQYF. In nucleotides, the CDR3 is TGCGCCAGCAGCCCTCCTTTCCGGGACACAATGAGCACAGATACGCAGTATTTT.

V is TRBV19 and J is TRBJ1-2; D remains unclear. Germline V lookup: CDR1 LNHDA, CDR2 SQIVND (reference sequence). V gave up 4 bases and J gave up 3 bases, with 9 bases separating them. This CDR3 is 13 amino acids long. CDR3 sequence: CASSNTGDYGYTF. CDR3 sequence (DNA): TGTGCCAGTAGTAATACCGGGGACTATGGCTACACCTTC.

The chain has TRBV7-2 and TRBJ2-5; 7 bases map to TRBD2. V shed 5 bases and J 5 bases; nucleotides not matched to a gene: 11. Germline V gene lookup returns CDR1 SGHTA and CDR2 FQGNSA. The CDR3 is made up of 15 amino acids. CDR3 in amino acids: CASSAIRLARETQYF. CDR3 in DNA: TGTGCCAGCAGCGCCATTCGACTAGCTCGTGAGACCCAGTACTTC.

In this sample, this clone turned up once. This sequence joins TRBV21-1 and TRBJ2-5; TRBD2, the table's D call, was not compared with the DNA. TRBV21-1 is a known pseudogene. The CDR3 has 17 amino acids. The CDR3 is CASSICGRASTQETQYF. The CDR3, as DNA: TGTGCCAGCAGCATTTGCGGGAGGGCCTCCACACAAGAGACCCAGTACTTC.

The V and J genes are TRBV28 and TRBJ2-3; 8 bases match TRBD2. Germline V gene sequence: CDR1 MDHEN, CDR2 SYDVKM. The ends lost 5 bases at V and 1 base at J; junction bases unmatched: 5. The CDR3 runs to 15 residues. The CDR3 nucleotides read TGTGCCAGCAGTCCTCCACTAGCGGGCACAGATACGCAGTATTTT. It translates to CASSPPLAGTDTQYF.

This chain joins TRBV7-9 and TRBJ2-7; TRBD1 agrees at 10 bases. The CDR3 loop spans 17 amino acids. Trimming cost V 1 base and J 1 base; bases outside gene matches: 7. Germline V CDR1 and CDR2: SEHNR, FQNEAQ (reference sequence). The CDR3 loop reads CASSLGQGAVSSYEQYF. Written as DNA, the CDR3 is TGTGCCAGCAGCTTAGGACAGGGGGCCGTTTCATCCTACGAGCAGTACTTC.

The rearrangement links TRBV27 to TRBJ2-1, with 8 positions matching TRBD1. This CDR3 contains 16 residues. After removal of 3 bases from V and 7 bases from J, the junction contained 11 bases not matched to a gene. Germline-derived CDR1 and CDR2 are MNHEY and SMNVEV (reference sequence). Here the CDR3 DNA reads TGTGCCAGCAGTTTCCCGAGACCAGGGGGCAGTAATGAGCAGTTCTTC. This codes for CASSFPRPGGSNEQFF.